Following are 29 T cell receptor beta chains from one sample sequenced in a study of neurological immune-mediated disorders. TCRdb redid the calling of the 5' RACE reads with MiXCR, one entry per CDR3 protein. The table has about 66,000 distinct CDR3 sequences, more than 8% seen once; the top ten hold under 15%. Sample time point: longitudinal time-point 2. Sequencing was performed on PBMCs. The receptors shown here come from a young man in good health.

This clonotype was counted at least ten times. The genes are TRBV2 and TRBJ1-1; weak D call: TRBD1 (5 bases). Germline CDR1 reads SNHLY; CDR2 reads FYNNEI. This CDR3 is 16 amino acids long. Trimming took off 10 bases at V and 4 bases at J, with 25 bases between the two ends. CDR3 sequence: CATSQEEGSKSTEAFF. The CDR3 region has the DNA TGTGCCACCTCACAAGAGGAGGGGAGTAAGAGCACTGAAGCTTTCTTT.

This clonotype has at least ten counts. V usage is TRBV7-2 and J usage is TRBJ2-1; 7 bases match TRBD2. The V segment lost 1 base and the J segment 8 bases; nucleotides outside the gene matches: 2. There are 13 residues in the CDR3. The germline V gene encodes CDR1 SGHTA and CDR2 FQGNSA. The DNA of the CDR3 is TGTGCCAGCAGCTTAGAGCGGGGCGATGAGCAGTTCTTC. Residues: CASSLERGDEQFF.

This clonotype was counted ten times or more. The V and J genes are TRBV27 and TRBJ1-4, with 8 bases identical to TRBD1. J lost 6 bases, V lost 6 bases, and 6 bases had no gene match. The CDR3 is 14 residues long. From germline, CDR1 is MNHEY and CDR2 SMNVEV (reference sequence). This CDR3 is CASSPTGAYEKLFF. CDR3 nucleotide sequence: TGTGCCAGCAGCCCGACAGGGGCGTATGAAAAACTGTTTTTT.

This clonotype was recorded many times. The DNA of the CDR3 is TGTGCCAGCAGCGTAGTTTTGGGAGAGCAGTTCTTC. Translating it yields CASSVVLGEQFF. The rearrangement links TRBV9 to TRBJ2-1; no reliable D call. There are 12 residues in the CDR3. CDR1 and CDR2 (germline): SGDLS, YYNGEE. V was shortened by 0 bases and J by 10 bases, with 8 bases between the two germline ends.

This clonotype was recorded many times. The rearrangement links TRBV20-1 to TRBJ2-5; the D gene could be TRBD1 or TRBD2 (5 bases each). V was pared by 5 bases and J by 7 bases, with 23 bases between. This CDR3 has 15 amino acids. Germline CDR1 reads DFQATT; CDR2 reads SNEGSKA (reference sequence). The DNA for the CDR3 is TGCAGTGCTGTCGCGGCCGGGACCAACTGGGGGACCCAGTACTTC. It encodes CSAVAAGTNWGTQYF.

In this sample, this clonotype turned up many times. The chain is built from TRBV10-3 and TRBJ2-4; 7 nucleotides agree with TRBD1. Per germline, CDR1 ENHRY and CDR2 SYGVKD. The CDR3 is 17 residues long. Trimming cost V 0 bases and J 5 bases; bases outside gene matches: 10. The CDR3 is CAISESASLTGENIQYF. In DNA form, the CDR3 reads TGTGCCATCAGTGAGTCAGCATCGCTCACAGGGGAAAACATTCAGTACTTC.

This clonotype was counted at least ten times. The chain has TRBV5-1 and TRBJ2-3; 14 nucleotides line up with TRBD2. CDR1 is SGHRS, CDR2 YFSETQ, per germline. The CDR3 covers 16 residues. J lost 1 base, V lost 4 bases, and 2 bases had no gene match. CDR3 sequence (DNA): TGCGCCAGCAGCATGGGACTAGCGGGAGGCACAGATACGCAGTATTTT. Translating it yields CASSMGLAGGTDTQYF. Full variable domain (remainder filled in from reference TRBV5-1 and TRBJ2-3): KAGVTQTPRYLIKTRGQQVTLSCSPISGHRSVSWYQQTPGQGLQFLFEYFSETQRNKGNFPGRFSGRQFSNSRSEMNVSTLELGDSALYLCASSMGLAGGTDTQYFGPGTRLTVL.

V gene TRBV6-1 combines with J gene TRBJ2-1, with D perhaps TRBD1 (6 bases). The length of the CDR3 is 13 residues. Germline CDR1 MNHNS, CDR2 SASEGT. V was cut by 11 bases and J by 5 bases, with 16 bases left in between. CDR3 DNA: TGTGCCGGCGGGCGCGCAGGGGACAATGAGCAGTTCTTC. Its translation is CAGGRAGDNEQFF.

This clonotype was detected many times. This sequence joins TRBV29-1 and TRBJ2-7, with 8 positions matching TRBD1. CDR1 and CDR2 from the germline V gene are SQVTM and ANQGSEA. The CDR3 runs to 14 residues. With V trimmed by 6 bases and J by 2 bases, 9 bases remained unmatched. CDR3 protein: CSVGPGDRPYEQYF. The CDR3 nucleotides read TGCAGCGTCGGTCCCGGGGACAGGCCCTACGAGCAGTACTTC.

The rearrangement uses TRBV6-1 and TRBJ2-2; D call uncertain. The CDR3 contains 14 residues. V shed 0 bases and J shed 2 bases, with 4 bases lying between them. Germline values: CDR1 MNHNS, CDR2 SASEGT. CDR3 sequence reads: CASSEADNTGELFF. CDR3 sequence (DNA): TGTGCCAGCAGTGAAGCGGACAACACCGGGGAGCTGTTTTTT.

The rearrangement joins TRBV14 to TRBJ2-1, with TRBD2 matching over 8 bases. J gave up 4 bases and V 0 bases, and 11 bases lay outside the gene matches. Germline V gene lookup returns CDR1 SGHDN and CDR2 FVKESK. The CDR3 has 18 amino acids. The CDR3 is CASSQDRFSGTMYNEQFF. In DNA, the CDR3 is TGTGCCAGCAGCCAAGATCGCTTTAGCGGGACCATGTACAATGAGCAGTTCTTC.

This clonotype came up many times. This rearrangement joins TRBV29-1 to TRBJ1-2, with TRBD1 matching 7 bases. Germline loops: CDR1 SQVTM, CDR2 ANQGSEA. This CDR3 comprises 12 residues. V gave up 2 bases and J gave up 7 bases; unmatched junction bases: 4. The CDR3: CSVERQGFGYTF. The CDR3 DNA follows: TGCAGCGTTGAAAGACAGGGCTTTGGCTACACCTTC.

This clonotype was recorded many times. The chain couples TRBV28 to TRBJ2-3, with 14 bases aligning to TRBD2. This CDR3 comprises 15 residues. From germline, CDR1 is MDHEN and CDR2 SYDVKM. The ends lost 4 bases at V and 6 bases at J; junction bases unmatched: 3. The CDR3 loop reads CASSSGLAGVDTQYF. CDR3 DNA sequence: TGTGCCAGCAGTTCGGGACTAGCGGGAGTGGATACGCAGTATTTT. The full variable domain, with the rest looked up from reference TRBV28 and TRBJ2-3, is DVKVTQSSRYLVKRTGEKVFLECVQDMDHENMFWYRQDPGLGLRLIYFSYDVKMKEKGDIPEGYSVSREKKERFSLILESASTNQTSMYLCASSSGLAGVDTQYFGPGTRLTVL.

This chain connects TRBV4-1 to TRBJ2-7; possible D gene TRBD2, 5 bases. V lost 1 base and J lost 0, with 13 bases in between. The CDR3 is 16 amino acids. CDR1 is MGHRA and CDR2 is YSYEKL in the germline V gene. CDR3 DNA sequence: TGCGCCAGCAGCCAAGCCAGGAGGCCGAGCTCCTACGAGCAGTACTTC. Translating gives CASSQARRPSSYEQYF.

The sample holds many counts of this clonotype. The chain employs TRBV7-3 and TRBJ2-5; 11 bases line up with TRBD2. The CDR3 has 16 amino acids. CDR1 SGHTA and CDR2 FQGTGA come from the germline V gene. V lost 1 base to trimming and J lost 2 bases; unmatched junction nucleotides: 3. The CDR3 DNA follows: TGTGCCAGCAGCTTAATGGGGACTAGCGGACAAGAGACCCAGTACTTC. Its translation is CASSLMGTSGQETQYF.

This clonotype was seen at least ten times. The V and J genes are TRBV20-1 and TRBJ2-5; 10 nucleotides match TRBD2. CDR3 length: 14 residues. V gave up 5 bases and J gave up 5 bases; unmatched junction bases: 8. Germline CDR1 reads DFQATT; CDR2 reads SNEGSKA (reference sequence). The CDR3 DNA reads TGCAGTGCTCCGATAGCGGGAGGTGGGGAGACCCAGTACTTC. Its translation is CSAPIAGGGETQYF.

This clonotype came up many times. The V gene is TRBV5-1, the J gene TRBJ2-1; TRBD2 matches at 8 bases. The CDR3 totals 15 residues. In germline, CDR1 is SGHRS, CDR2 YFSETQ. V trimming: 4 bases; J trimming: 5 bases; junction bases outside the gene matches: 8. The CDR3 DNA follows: TGCGCCAGCAGCCCGACTAGCGTACTACACAATGAGCAGTTCTTC. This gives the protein CASSPTSVLHNEQFF.

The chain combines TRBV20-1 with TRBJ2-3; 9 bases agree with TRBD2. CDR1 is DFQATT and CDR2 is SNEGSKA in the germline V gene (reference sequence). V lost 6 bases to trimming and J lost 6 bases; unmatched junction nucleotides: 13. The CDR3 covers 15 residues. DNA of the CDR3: TGCAGTGCCAGCACCAATAGCGGGAGTGGGGATACGCAGTATTTT. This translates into CSASTNSGSGDTQYF.

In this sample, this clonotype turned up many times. The DNA of the CDR3 is TGTGCCAGCAGGGAGGGACAGGGCGGGTTCAATCAGCCCCAGCATTTT. Its protein product is CASREGQGGFNQPQHF. V gene TRBV5-8 combines with J gene TRBJ1-5; TRBD1 agrees at 9 bases. CDR3 length: 16 residues. The trim removed 5 bases at V and 3 bases at J, leaving 9 bases unmatched. Germline V lookup: CDR1 SGHTS, CDR2 YDEGEE.

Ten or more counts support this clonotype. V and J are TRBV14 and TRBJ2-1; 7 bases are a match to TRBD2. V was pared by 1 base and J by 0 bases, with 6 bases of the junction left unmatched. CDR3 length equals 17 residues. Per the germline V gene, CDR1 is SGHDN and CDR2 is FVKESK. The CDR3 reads CASSQASGVSSYNEQFF. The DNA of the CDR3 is TGTGCCAGCAGCCAAGCCAGCGGGGTTAGCTCCTACAATGAGCAGTTCTTC.

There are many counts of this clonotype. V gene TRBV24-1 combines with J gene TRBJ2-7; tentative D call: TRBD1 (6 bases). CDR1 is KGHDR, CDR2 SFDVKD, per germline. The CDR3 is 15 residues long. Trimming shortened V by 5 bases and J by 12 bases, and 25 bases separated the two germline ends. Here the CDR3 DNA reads TGTGCCACCAGTGGTTGGCCCGACAGGCCCGAGCAGTGGTACTTC. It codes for CATSGWPDRPEQWYF.

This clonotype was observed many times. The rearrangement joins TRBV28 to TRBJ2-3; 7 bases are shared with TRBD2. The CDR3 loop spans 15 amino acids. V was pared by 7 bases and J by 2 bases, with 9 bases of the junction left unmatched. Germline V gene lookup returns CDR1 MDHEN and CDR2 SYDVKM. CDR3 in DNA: TGTGCCAGCACTACGGGGGGTCCCCCCACAGATACGCAGTATTTT. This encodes CASTTGGPPTDTQYF. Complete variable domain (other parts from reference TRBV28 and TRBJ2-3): DVKVTQSSRYLVKRTGEKVFLECVQDMDHENMFWYRQDPGLGLRLIYFSYDVKMKEKGDIPEGYSVSREKKERFSLILESASTNQTSMYLCASTTGGPPTDTQYFGPGTRLTVL.

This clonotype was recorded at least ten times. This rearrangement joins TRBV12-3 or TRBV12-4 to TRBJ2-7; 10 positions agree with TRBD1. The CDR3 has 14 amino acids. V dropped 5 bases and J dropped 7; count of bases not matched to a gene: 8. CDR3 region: CASSPGTGVREQYF. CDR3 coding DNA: TGTGCCAGCAGTCCCGGGACAGGGGTGAGGGAGCAGTACTTC.

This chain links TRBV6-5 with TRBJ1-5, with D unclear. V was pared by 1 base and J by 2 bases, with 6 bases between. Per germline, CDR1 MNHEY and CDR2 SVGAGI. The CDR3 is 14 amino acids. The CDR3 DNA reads TGTGCCAGCAGTTACTTGGGTGGCAATCAGCCCCAGCATTTT. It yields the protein CASSYLGGNQPQHF.

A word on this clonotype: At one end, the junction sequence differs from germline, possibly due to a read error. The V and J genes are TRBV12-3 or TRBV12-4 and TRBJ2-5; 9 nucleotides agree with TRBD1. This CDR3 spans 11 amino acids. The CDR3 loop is CASSSDRGQHF. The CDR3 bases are TGTGCCAGCAGTTCGGACAGGGGTCAACACTTC.

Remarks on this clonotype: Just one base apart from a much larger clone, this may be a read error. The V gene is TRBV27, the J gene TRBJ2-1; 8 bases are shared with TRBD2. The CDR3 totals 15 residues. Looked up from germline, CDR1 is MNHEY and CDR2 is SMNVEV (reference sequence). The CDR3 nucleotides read TGTGCCAGCAGTGAAATACCGGGACTAGAGCTGAGGATAAGCTTC. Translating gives CASSEIPGLELRISF.

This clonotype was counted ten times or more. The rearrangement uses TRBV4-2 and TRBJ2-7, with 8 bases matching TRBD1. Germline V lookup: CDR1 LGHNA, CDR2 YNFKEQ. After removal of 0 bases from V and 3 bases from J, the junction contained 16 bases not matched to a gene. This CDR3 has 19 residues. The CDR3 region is CASSQEVGRGREGLYEQYF. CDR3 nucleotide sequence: TGTGCCAGCAGCCAAGAGGTAGGCAGGGGGCGCGAAGGTCTCTACGAGCAGTACTTC.

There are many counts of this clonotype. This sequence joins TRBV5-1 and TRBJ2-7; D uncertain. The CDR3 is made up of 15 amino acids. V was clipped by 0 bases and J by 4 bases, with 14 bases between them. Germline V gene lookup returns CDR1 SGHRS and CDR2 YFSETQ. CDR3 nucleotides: TGCGCCAGCAGCTTGGTATCGGACGGAGTATACGAGCAGTACTTC. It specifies CASSLVSDGVYEQYF.

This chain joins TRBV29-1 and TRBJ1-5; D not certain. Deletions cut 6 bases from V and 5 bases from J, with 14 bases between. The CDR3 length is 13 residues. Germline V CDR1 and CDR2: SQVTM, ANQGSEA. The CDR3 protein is CSVKASLDQPQHF. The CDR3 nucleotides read TGCAGCGTCAAGGCCTCCTTGGATCAGCCCCAGCATTTT.